A selection of T cell receptor beta chains follows, all from one sample in a study of shared clonotypes between healthy human individuals. Sequencing was performed with immunoSEQ multiplex PCR; in TCRdb, only in-frame clones are kept and a portion is missing. The repertoire holds about 470,000 clones, with 70% to 80% as singletons. The sample consisted of PBMCs. These receptors were taken from a woman aged 40 to 50 in good health. Some clones in this sample may be carry-over from other donors' samples. The CDR3 runs from the conserved cysteine through the conserved F or W. The D gene is left open where the match is weak. Not all rows give a size; the values are once, few, many and, for expanded clones, a class.

j_call,d_call,clone_size,v_call,cdr3_aa,cdr3_nt
TRBJ2-7,TRBD1,-,TRBV5-1,CASSSAGQGAEQYF,TGCGCCAGCAGCTCGGCGGGACAGGGGGCCGAGCAGTACTTC
TRBJ2-5,-,-,TRBV18,CASSLGLGGRETQYF,TGTGCCAGCTCCCTTGGACTAGGGGGCCGGGAGACCCAGTACTTC
TRBJ2-5,-,once,TRBV19,CASSSGARGETQYF,TGTGCCAGTAGTAGTGGGGCCCGAGGAGAGACCCAGTACTTC
TRBJ2-7,TRBD2,-,TRBV7-9,CASSFALAGHKDYEQYF,TGTGCCAGCAGCTTTGCCCTAGCGGGGCACAAGGACTACGAGCAGTACTTC
TRBJ2-2,-,-,TRBV13,CASSPTDRTGELFF,TGTGCCAGCAGCCCAACAGACAGAACCGGGGAGCTGTTTTTT
TRBJ2-5,-,few,TRBV30,CAWSRRDIFSETQYF,TGTGCCTGGAGTAGGCGGGACATTTTTTCAGAGACCCAGTACTTC
TRBJ1-2,-,-,TRBV7-2,CASSLNTVLDGYTF,TGTGCCAGCAGCTTAAATACGGTTCTGGATGGCTACACCTTC
TRBJ1-3,-,few,TRBV18,CATSSWDSGNTIYF,TGTGCCACCTCGTCCTGGGACTCTGGAAACACCATATATTTT
TRBJ1-2,-,-,TRBV27,CASSPALRDGYTF,TGTGCCAGCAGTCCCGCCCTCAGGGATGGCTACACCTTC
TRBJ2-2,-,many,TRBV7-8,CASSLDPRGPVGELFF,TGTGCCAGCAGCTTAGATCCACGAGGGCCTGTCGGGGAGCTGTTTTTT
TRBJ1-2,-,-,TRBV13,CASSPGQISLYGYTF,TGTGCCAGCAGCCCAGGACAAATAAGCCTCTATGGCTACACCTTC
TRBJ2-7,-,-,TRBV10-3,CAISESEQGQQYF,TGTGCCATCAGTGAGTCTGAACAGGGACAGCAGTACTTC
TRBJ2-1,-,-,TRBV6-5,CASSYDSYNEQFF,TGTGCCAGCAGTTATGACAGCTACAATGAGCAGTTCTTC
TRBJ2-7,TRBD2,-,TRBV13,CASSSVTSGDPYEQYF,TGTGCCAGCAGCTCGGTGACTAGCGGGGACCCCTACGAGCAGTACTTC
TRBJ2-2,-,-,TRBV11-3,CASSLSFGTQNTGELFF,TGTGCCAGCAGCTTATCTTTCGGGACGCAGAACACCGGGGAGCTGTTTTTT
TRBJ1-6,TRBD1,-,TRBV5-4,CASSSGQGTNSPLHF,TGTGCCAGCAGCTCAGGACAGGGGACTAATTCACCCCTCCACTTT
TRBJ2-1,-,-,TRBV10-3,CAISESYEQFF,TGTGCCATCAGTGAGTCATATGAGCAGTTCTTC
TRBJ1-1,TRBD1,once,TRBV14,CASSRNTGGTEAFF,TGTGCCAGCAGCCGGAACACAGGGGGCACTGAAGCTTTCTTT
TRBJ2-2,TRBD2,-,TRBV10-3,CAISKTSGVNTGELFF,TGTGCCATCAGTAAGACTAGCGGGGTAAACACCGGGGAGCTGTTTTTT
TRBJ1-5,-,-,TRBV7-9,CASNRGGSNQPQHF,TGTGCCAGCAACCGGGGGGGTAGCAATCAGCCCCAGCATTTT
TRBJ2-5,TRBD1,-,TRBV4-1,CASSQAATGQQETQYF,TGCGCCAGCAGCCAAGCCGCAACGGGACAGCAAGAGACCCAGTACTTC
TRBJ1-4,-,-,TRBV6-1,CASSGVVSGAGNEKLFF,TGTGCCAGCAGTGGAGTGGTGAGCGGGGCTGGGAATGAAAAACTGTTTTTT
TRBJ1-1,-,-,TRBV5-8,CASSLVATEAFF,TGTGCCAGCAGCTTGGTAGCCACTGAAGCTTTCTTT
TRBJ1-1,-,-,TRBV19,CASSIRERGTEAFF,TGTGCCAGTAGTATCCGGGAGAGGGGCACTGAAGCTTTCTTT
TRBJ1-2,TRBD1,once,TRBV11-2,CASRPQTGSNYGYTF,TGTGCCAGCAGGCCACAGACAGGGTCGAACTATGGCTACACCTTC
TRBJ1-1,TRBD1,many,TRBV2,CASSEADRGNFEAFF,TGTGCCAGCAGTGAAGCGGACAGGGGCAACTTTGAAGCTTTCTTT
TRBJ2-2,TRBD2,-,TRBV9,CASSVVFGASGSTGELFF,TGTGCCAGCAGCGTAGTTTTTGGGGCTAGCGGGAGTACCGGGGAGCTGTTTTTT
TRBJ2-3,-,-,TRBV18,CASSPSGVAKDTQYF,TGTGCCAGCTCACCAAGTGGGGTAGCTAAAGATACGCAGTATTTT
TRBJ2-7,TRBD2,-,TRBV4-1,CASSQGAFRLAGVEQYF,TGCGCCAGCAGCCAAGGAGCTTTTCGGCTAGCGGGAGTCGAGCAGTACTTC
TRBJ1-5,TRBD1,few,TRBV6-6,CASGRTGVNQPQHF,TGTGCCAGCGGGCGGACAGGAGTCAATCAGCCCCAGCATTTT
TRBJ2-3,-,-,TRBV7-8,CASSPYRTDTQYF,TGTGCCAGCAGCCCCTACCGCACAGATACGCAGTATTTT
TRBJ2-3,TRBD1,-,TRBV7-2,CASSQTGPADTQYF,TGTGCCAGCAGCCAGACAGGGCCGGCAGATACGCAGTATTTT
TRBJ1-5,-,many,TRBV4-1,CASSQGQGNQPQHF,TGCGCCAGCAGCCAAGGGCAGGGAAATCAGCCCCAGCATTTT
TRBJ2-5,-,-,TRBV10-3,CAISDNSQETQYF,TGTGCCATCAGTGACAACTCACAAGAGACCCAGTACTTC
TRBJ2-3,TRBD2,-,TRBV5-1,CASSRGGTKGDTQYF,TGCGCCAGCAGCCGGGGTGGGACTAAAGGAGATACGCAGTATTTT
TRBJ1-3,TRBD1,-,TRBV5-1,CASSWDSSGNTIYF,TGCGCCAGCAGCTGGGACAGTTCTGGAAACACCATATATTTT
TRBJ2-7,-,-,TRBV28,CASGKRYEQYF,TGTGCCAGCGGGAAACGTTACGAGCAGTACTTC
TRBJ2-7,-,-,TRBV7-7,CASSLAGLTSYEQYF,TGTGCTAGCAGCTTAGCAGGCTTGACCTCCTACGAGCAGTACTTC
TRBJ2-7,-,-,TRBV12-2,CASRLTLEPYEQYF,TGTGCAAGTCGCTTAACACTGGAACCCTACGAGCAGTACTTC
TRBJ1-1,TRBD1,-,TRBV7-2,CASSLGQGFEAFF,TGTGCCAGCAGCTTGGGACAGGGGTTTGAAGCTTTCTTT
TRBJ1-5,-,once,TRBV28,CASSLLSLGGNQPQHF,TGTGCCAGCAGTTTGCTCAGCCTAGGGGGCAATCAGCCCCAGCATTTT
TRBJ2-7,TRBD2,-,TRBV18,CASSPSGRGSYEQYF,TGTGCCAGCTCACCGAGCGGGAGGGGGTCCTACGAGCAGTACTTC
TRBJ2-2,TRBD2,-,TRBV18,CASSIRDSGSNTGELFF,TGTGCCAGCTCAATTCGGGATAGCGGGAGCAACACCGGGGAGCTGTTTTTT
TRBJ1-2,-,-,TRBV12-2,CASRPRTGRAGDRTNYGYTF,TGTGCAAGTCGCCCCCGGACCGGGCGGGCAGGGGACCGCACTAACTATGGCTACACCTTC
TRBJ1-3,-,-,TRBV7-8,CASSLAYTPGSGNTIYF,TGTGCCAGCAGCTTAGCGTATACTCCGGGCTCTGGAAACACCATATATTTT
TRBJ2-1,TRBD2,-,TRBV9,CASSVGGLAGGNEQFF,TGTGCCAGCAGCGTGGGGGGACTAGCGGGAGGCAATGAGCAGTTCTTC
TRBJ2-5,TRBD1,many,TRBV5-6,CASSRTGWETQYF,TGTGCCAGCAGTCGGACAGGCTGGGAGACCCAGTACTTC
TRBJ2-1,TRBD1,few,TRBV19,CASSIDRGRNEQFF,TGTGCCAGTAGTATAGATAGGGGGCGTAATGAGCAGTTCTTC
TRBJ2-1,TRBD2,-,TRBV6-1,CASSGPTSGRANEQFF,TGTGCCAGCAGTGGCCCGACTAGCGGGAGGGCCAATGAGCAGTTCTTC
TRBJ2-5,TRBD2,-,TRBV4-1,CASSQESAGGPLETQYF,TGCGCCAGCAGCCAAGAGAGTGCGGGAGGGCCCTTGGAGACCCAGTACTTC
TRBJ2-1,-,-,TRBV4-3,CASSQAGRPYNEQFF,TGCGCCAGCAGCCAAGCGGGGCGGCCCTACAATGAGCAGTTCTTC
TRBJ2-4,-,-,TRBV7-2,CAREGTGKNIQYF,TGTGCCAGAGAGGGGACGGGGAAAAACATTCAGTACTTC
TRBJ2-7,TRBD2,-,TRBV14,CASSRELAGGHYEQYF,TGTGCCAGCAGCCGCGAACTAGCGGGAGGACACTACGAGCAGTACTTC
TRBJ2-7,TRBD1,-,TRBV5-1,CASSPQGGTGWDEQYF,TGCGCCAGCAGCCCCCAGGGGGGGACAGGGTGGGACGAGCAGTACTTC
TRBJ2-7,TRBD1,-,TRBV7-3,CASSLHRGIGYEQYF,TGTGCCAGCAGCTTACACAGGGGTATAGGCTACGAGCAGTACTTC